This TCR beta chain was documented in a study of blood T cells in healthy people across ages. V was cut by 4 bases and J by 0 bases, with 7 bases left in between. Per the germline V gene, CDR1 is SGHRS and CDR2 is YFSETQ. The CDR3 totals 14 residues. Then a second PCR, running about 6 to 12 cycles, was carried out with a sample-barcoded 5' primer and a J-beta primer mix. TCRdb processed the 5' RACE reads anew with MiXCR; each CDR3 protein has one entry. The sample lists about 560,000 distinct CDR3 sequences; about 28% were seen once. Each individual donor underwent a draw of ten milliliters of peripheral blood. These data also featured in a second study, about T cells of mothers and their children. That work adds: Overlap measured in related mother-child pairs was slightly, non-significantly higher than in unrelated pairs.

The clonotype comes from a boy younger than 10 in good health. The sequencing input was blood. This chain uses TRBV5-1 with TRBJ2-2, with D unclear. The DNA of the CDR3 is TGCGCCAGCAGCGAATCTGCGAACACCGGGGAGCTGTTTTTT. It yields the protein CASSESANTGELFF.